This T cell receptor (beta chain) came from a study of blood T cell repertoires in COVID-19. The protocol was immunoSEQ multiplex PCR, while the TCRdb copy is restricted to in-frame clones and leaves out a portion. Of under 250,000 clones listed, 80% to 95% are singletons. V was clipped by 4 bases and J by 4 bases, with 14 bases between them. CDR3 length: 14 amino acids. The germline gives CDR1 SGDLS, CDR2 YYNGEE. The chain couples TRBV9 to TRBJ1-2; D is unclear. The sample comprised peripheral blood. The receptor comes from a man aged 55 to 70 with COVID-19, enrolled during active disease. The CDR3 protein is CASSSFGRRYGYTF. The CDR3 coding sequence is TGTGCCAGCAGCTCCTTCGGGAGACGCTATGGCTACACCTTC.